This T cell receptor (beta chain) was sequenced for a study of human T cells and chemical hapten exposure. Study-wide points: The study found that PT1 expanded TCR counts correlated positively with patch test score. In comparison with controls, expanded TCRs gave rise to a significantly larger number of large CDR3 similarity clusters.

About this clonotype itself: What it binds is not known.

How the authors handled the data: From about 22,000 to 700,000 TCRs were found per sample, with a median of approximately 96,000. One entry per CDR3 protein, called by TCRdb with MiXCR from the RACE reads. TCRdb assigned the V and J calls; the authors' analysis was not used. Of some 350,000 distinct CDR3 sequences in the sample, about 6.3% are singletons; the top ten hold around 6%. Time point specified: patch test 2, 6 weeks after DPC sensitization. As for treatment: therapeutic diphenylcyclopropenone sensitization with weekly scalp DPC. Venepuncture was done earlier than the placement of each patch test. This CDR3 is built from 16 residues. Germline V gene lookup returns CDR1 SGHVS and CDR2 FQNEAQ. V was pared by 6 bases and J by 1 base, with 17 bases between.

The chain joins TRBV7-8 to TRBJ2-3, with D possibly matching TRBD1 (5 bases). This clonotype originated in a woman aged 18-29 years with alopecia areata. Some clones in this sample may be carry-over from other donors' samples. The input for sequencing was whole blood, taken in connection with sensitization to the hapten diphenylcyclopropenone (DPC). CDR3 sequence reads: CASRLIRGSGTDTQYF. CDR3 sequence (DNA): TGTGCCAGCAGACTGATTAGGGGATCGGGCACAGATACGCAGTATTTT.